Listed here are 13 T cell receptor beta chains from one sample, sequenced in a study of blood T cells in healthy people across ages (dated by TCRdb to about 2015). The method was 5' RACE. The listed sequencing device is Illumina HiSeq 2500. The second PCR ran for about 7 to 11 cycles and used a J-beta primer mix along with a sample-barcoded 5' primer. TCRdb itself trimmed the public reads at Q25 with fastp, ran MiXCR and retained productive beta chains. Rows with one shared CDR3 protein collapse into an entry with the most common genes and DNA. Within this sample are around 1,500,000 distinct CDR3 sequences, with roughly 28% of them counted one time only. The ten largest clones add up to over 7% of the sample. Specimen: blood. The receptors were sampled from a woman between 25 and 40 years old in good health.

There are a few counts of this clonotype. This sequence joins TRBV19 and TRBJ1-5; possible D gene TRBD1, 6 bases. Trimming took 4 bases from V and 5 from J, leaving 12 bases between them. The CDR3 consists of 14 residues. The germline V gene has CDR1 LNHDA and CDR2 SQIVND (reference sequence). CDR3: CASSTRTADQPQHF. The DNA of the CDR3 is TGTGCCAGTAGTACCCGGACAGCCGATCAGCCCCAGCATTTT.

Here the CDR3 DNA reads TGCGCCAGCAGTCTCGAAGAGAACATTCAGTACTTC. It is translated as CASSLEENIQYF. This sequence joins TRBV5-1 and TRBJ2-4; no reliable D call. Trimming removed 5 bases at V and 7 bases at J, with 10 bases between. The CDR3 runs to 12 residues. CDR1 and CDR2 from the germline V gene are SGHRS and YFSETQ.

The V gene is TRBV5-1, the J gene TRBJ2-3; possibly TRBD2 for D (6 bases). Trimming took off 4 bases at V and 2 bases at J, with 17 bases between the two ends. Germline-derived CDR1 and CDR2 are SGHRS and YFSETQ. This CDR3 is 16 amino acids long. The CDR3 region has the DNA TGCGCCAGCAGCCCGGCGGTGGCGGGATTCACAGATACGCAGTATTTT. Its translation is CASSPAVAGFTDTQYF.

This clonotype was detected ten times or more. The rearrangement uses TRBV5-1 and TRBJ2-7; 9 bases fit TRBD2. The CDR3 has 15 residues. V dropped 0 bases and J dropped 5; count of bases not matched to a gene: 6. Germline V gene data show CDR1 as SGHRS and CDR2 as YFSETQ. DNA of the CDR3: TGCGCCAGCAGCTTGGCCGCGGGGGGGCCCCACGAGCAGTACTTC. It translates to CASSLAAGGPHEQYF.

V and J are TRBV6-5 and TRBJ1-6; D is unresolved. The CDR3 sequence is 13 residues long. The V end lost 6 bases, the J end lost 9 bases, and 12 bases lay between the germline ends. Germline CDR1 MNHEY, CDR2 SVGAGI. The CDR3 DNA reads as TGTGCCAGCAGGCGCGTGTTGGTTTCACCCCTCCACTTT. It is translated as CASRRVLVSPLHF.

The rearrangement joins TRBV24-1 to TRBJ1-5, with a weak D call TRBD1 (5 bases). Germline CDR1 and CDR2: KGHDR and SFDVKD. The CDR3 has 22 amino acids. Trimming cost V 3 bases and J 2 bases, with 31 bases left between them. CDR3 amino acids: CATSDVSNTIQGPEEGNQPQHF. The CDR3, as DNA: TGTGCCACCAGTGATGTGTCCAATACAATCCAGGGTCCAGAGGAAGGCAATCAGCCCCAGCATTTT.

The chain employs TRBV7-2 and TRBJ1-1; D possibly corresponds to TRBD1 (5 bases). This CDR3 has 14 amino acids. V dropped 1 base and J dropped 5 bases, with 11 bases sitting between them. CDR1 is SGHTA, CDR2 FQGNSA, per germline. CDR3 loop: CASSLVRGWTEAFF. The CDR3, as DNA: TGTGCCAGCAGCTTAGTTAGGGGATGGACTGAAGCTTTCTTT.

The chain links TRBV30 to TRBJ1-2; perhaps TRBD1 as D (5 bases). The CDR3 runs to 15 residues. From germline, CDR1 is GTSNPN and CDR2 SVGIG (reference sequence). Trimming took 6 bases from V and 4 from J, leaving 21 bases between them. CDR3 sequence reads: CACGRGDWQTYGYTF. CDR3 DNA sequence: TGTGCCTGTGGTAGAGGGGATTGGCAGACCTATGGCTACACCTTC.

A few counts support this clonotype. The chain carries TRBV29-1 and TRBJ1-2; D is unresolved. The CDR3 extends over 12 amino acids. The ends were cut back, 2 bases at V and 3 bases at J, with 7 bases in the middle. Germline V lookup: CDR1 SQVTM, CDR2 ANQGSEA. The CDR3 here is CSVEIGDYGYTF. The CDR3 DNA reads as TGCAGCGTTGAAATCGGGGACTATGGCTACACCTTC.

CDR3 nucleotide sequence: TGTGCCAGCAGCTTAGCCCGGGATACAGATACGCAGTATTTT. This sequence encodes CASSLARDTDTQYF. J is TRBJ2-3 and V is TRBV7-2; tentatively, D is TRBD2 (5 bases). This CDR3 spans 14 amino acids. V dropped 0 bases and J dropped 3 bases, with 7 bases sitting between them. Germline V CDR1 and CDR2: SGHTA, FQGNSA.

Of note for this clonotype: A much larger clone is a single base away; this may be a read error. The V call is TRBV11-2, the J call TRBJ2-7; 8 nucleotides align to TRBD2. Looked up from germline, CDR1 is SGHAT and CDR2 is FQNNGV. The CDR3 totals 16 residues. V gave up 5 bases and J gave up 7 bases; unmatched junction bases: 16. The chain's CDR3 is CASSPQGREGRGEQYF. CDR3 nucleotides: TGTGCCAGCAGCCCCCAGGGCCGGGAGGGCCGGGGTGAGCAGTACTTC.

This clonotype was seen only once. The chain combines TRBV30 with TRBJ1-4; D is unresolved. CDR3 length equals 12 residues. V was shortened by 3 bases and J by 2 bases, with 4 bases between the two germline ends. Germline V gene data show CDR1 as GTSNPN and CDR2 as SVGIG (reference sequence). CDR3 protein: CAWRATNEKLFF. In DNA form, the CDR3 reads TGTGCCTGGAGAGCCACTAATGAAAAACTGTTTTTT.

The chain is built from TRBV20-1 and TRBJ2-7, with 10 bases identical to TRBD1. The CDR3 loop spans 14 amino acids. V trimming: 2 bases; J trimming: 5 bases; junction bases outside the gene matches: 6. Germline V CDR1 and CDR2: DFQATT, SNEGSKA (reference sequence). CDR3 region: CSARLGDRGNEQYF. CDR3 nucleotides: TGCAGTGCTAGATTGGGGGACAGGGGTAACGAGCAGTACTTC.